This is a list of T cell receptor beta chains from one sample in a study of T cell responses to AZD1222 COVID-19 vaccine. TCRdb keeps only in-frame clones here, not all; method: immunoSEQ multiplex PCR. The sample includes under 110,000 clones, roughly nine tenths of them seen just once. This specimen consisted of peripheral blood, obtained on day 0 of AZD1222 vaccination. The source of these receptors is an adult in good health. The CDR3 runs from the conserved cysteine through the conserved F or W. Fields, in order: clone size, D gene, CDR3 length, V gene, J gene, CDR3 protein, CDR3 DNA. A D gene is named only where the DNA matches it firmly. Clone size is stated in some rows and not others, as once, few, many or a class when expanded.

size: .
D: .
length: 14
V: TRBV10-2
J: TRBJ2-5
CDR3: CASSEGQDQETQYF
DNA: TGCGCCAGCAGTGAAGGACAAGACCAAGAGACCCAGTACTTC

size: .
D: .
length: 14
V: TRBV3-1/TRBV3-2
J: TRBJ2-1
CDR3: CASSPGTYYNEQFF
DNA: TGTGCCAGCAGCCCTGGGACCTACTACAATGAGCAGTTCTTC

size: .
D: .
length: 14
V: TRBV9
J: TRBJ2-2
CDR3: CASSSRTGTGELFF
DNA: TGTGCCAGCAGCTCACGGACCGGCACCGGGGAGCTGTTTTTT

size: .
D: .
length: 14
V: TRBV13
J: TRBJ2-1
CDR3: CASSPSDSYNEQFF
DNA: TGTGCCAGCAGTCCTAGCGACAGCTACAATGAGCAGTTCTTC

size: .
D: TRBD1
length: 15
V: TRBV11-3
J: TRBJ2-1
CDR3: CASSSRGLSYNEQFF
DNA: TGTGCCAGCAGCTCCAGGGGGCTATCCTACAATGAGCAGTTCTTC

size: .
D: TRBD1
length: 17
V: TRBV3-1/TRBV3-2
J: TRBJ1-1
CDR3: CASSPTGTGVGNTEAFF
DNA: TGTGCCAGCAGCCCTACCGGGACAGGGGTCGGAAACACTGAAGCTTTCTTT

size: once
D: TRBD2
length: 14
V: TRBV9
J: TRBJ2-5
CDR3: CASSPVGWEGSQYF
DNA: TGTGCCAGCAGCCCCGTCGGGTGGGAGGGGTCCCAGTACTTC

size: .
D: .
length: 18
V: TRBV7-2
J: TRBJ2-6
CDR3: CASSLVVRVFSGANVLTF
DNA: TGTGCCAGCAGCTTAGTAGTTCGGGTATTCTCTGGGGCCAACGTCCTGACTTTC

size: .
D: TRBD1
length: 12
V: TRBV12-3/TRBV12-4
J: TRBJ2-7
CDR3: CASRQGPREQYF
DNA: TGTGCCAGCAGACAGGGGCCGAGGGAGCAGTACTTC

size: .
D: .
length: 14
V: TRBV3-1/TRBV3-2
J: TRBJ1-2
CDR3: CASRKDGTNYGYTF
DNA: TGTGCCAGCAGAAAGGACGGAACTAACTATGGCTACACCTTC

size: few
D: .
length: 11
V: TRBV12-3/TRBV12-4
J: TRBJ2-5
CDR3: CASSPRETQYF
DNA: TGTGCCAGCAGCCCGCGGGAGACCCAGTACTTC

size: .
D: TRBD1
length: 17
V: TRBV27
J: TRBJ2-2
CDR3: CASSLSPTGGGTGELFF
DNA: TGTGCCAGCAGTTTATCACCGACAGGGGGCGGCACCGGGGAGCTGTTTTTT

size: .
D: TRBD1
length: 15
V: TRBV18
J: TRBJ1-5
CDR3: CASSPPGQLGQPQHF
DNA: TGTGCCAGCTCACCGCCGGGACAGCTCGGTCAGCCCCAGCATTTT

size: .
D: .
length: 12
V: TRBV6-6
J: TRBJ1-3
CDR3: CASLQGGNTIYF
DNA: TGTGCCAGCCTGCAGGGAGGAAACACCATATATTTT

size: .
D: .
length: 15
V: TRBV5-4
J: TRBJ1-2
CDR3: CASSLGGARSYGYTF
DNA: TGTGCCAGCAGCCTCGGGGGCGCGCGGAGCTATGGCTACACCTTC

size: .
D: TRBD1
length: 16
V: TRBV6-2/TRBV6-3
J: TRBJ1-3
CDR3: CASSYLWDSSGNTIYF
DNA: TGTGCCAGCAGTTACTTGTGGGACAGCTCTGGAAACACCATATATTTT

size: once
D: .
length: 18
V: TRBV5-1
J: TRBJ2-1
CDR3: CASSRGSIRTVSYNEQFF
DNA: TGCGCCAGCAGCCGAGGTAGTATTAGGACCGTCTCCTACAATGAGCAGTTCTTC

size: .
D: .
length: 15
V: TRBV15
J: TRBJ1-5
CDR3: CATSIVRGSNQPQHF
DNA: TGTGCCACCAGCATCGTCCGGGGGAGCAATCAGCCCCAGCATTTT

size: .
D: .
length: 12
V: TRBV19
J: TRBJ1-2
CDR3: CASSQVNYGYTF
DNA: TGTGCCAGTTCCCAGGTGAACTATGGCTACACCTTC

size: .
D: TRBD2
length: 16
V: TRBV14
J: TRBJ2-5
CDR3: CASSLFETSGEGTQYF
DNA: TGTGCCAGCAGCCTTTTTGAGACTAGCGGAGAGGGAACCCAGTACTTC

size: .
D: .
length: 13
V: TRBV28
J: TRBJ2-7
CDR3: CASGRDTLYEQYF
DNA: TGTGCCAGCGGCCGGGACACCCTCTACGAGCAGTACTTC

size: .
D: TRBD1
length: 15
V: TRBV28
J: TRBJ1-3
CDR3: CASSLESGGGNTIYF
DNA: TGTGCCAGCAGTTTGGAGTCAGGGGGTGGAAACACCATATATTTT

size: .
D: TRBD2
length: 15
V: TRBV3-1/TRBV3-2
J: TRBJ2-3
CDR3: CASSPEGRGADTQYF
DNA: TGTGCCAGCAGCCCGGAGGGCCGGGGGGCAGATACGCAGTATTTT

size: .
D: .
length: 15
V: TRBV7-2
J: TRBJ2-6
CDR3: CASSSGGPGANVLTF
DNA: TGTGCCAGCAGCTCTGGAGGACCTGGGGCCAACGTCCTGACTTTC

size: .
D: .
length: 15
V: TRBV6-2/TRBV6-3
J: TRBJ2-7
CDR3: CASSSGFSISYEQYF
DNA: TGTGCCAGCAGTTCGGGGTTCAGCATCTCCTACGAGCAGTACTTC

size: .
D: TRBD1
length: 16
V: TRBV28
J: TRBJ2-5
CDR3: CASSLWAGTGQETQYF
DNA: TGTGCCAGCAGTTTATGGGCCGGGACAGGGCAAGAGACCCAGTACTTC

size: .
D: .
length: 14
V: TRBV5-1
J: TRBJ2-7
CDR3: CASSLDRPTGEQYF
DNA: TGCGCCAGCAGCTTGGACAGGCCCACGGGCGAGCAGTACTTC

size: .
D: TRBD1
length: 14
V: TRBV15
J: TRBJ2-7
CDR3: CATSRGTGGGEQYF
DNA: TGTGCCACCAGCAGGGGGACAGGGGGAGGAGAGCAGTACTTC

size: .
D: .
length: 11
V: TRBV5-6
J: TRBJ1-1
CDR3: CASSLEAEAFF
DNA: TGTGCCAGCAGCTTGGAGGCAGAAGCTTTCTTT

size: .
D: TRBD2
length: 15
V: TRBV7-7
J: TRBJ2-1
CDR3: CASSLGLAGLDEQFF
DNA: TGTGCCAGCAGCTTAGGTCTAGCGGGATTGGATGAGCAGTTCTTC